The 21 T cell receptor beta chains in this list originate from one sample, sequenced in a study of blood T cell repertoires in COVID-19. Profiling relied on immunoSEQ multiplex PCR, and the TCRdb table lists in-frame clones only, not all of them. Here the sample spans 150,000 to 200,000 clones, 82% being singletons. Material for sequencing was peripheral blood. The receptors stem from a woman aged 60-75 years with COVID-19, enrolled during active disease.

This sequence joins TRBV5-1 and TRBJ2-1, with 9 bases that match TRBD1. CDR1 SGHRS and CDR2 YFSETQ come from the germline V gene. This CDR3 region has 16 residues. Trimming took 4 bases from V and 6 from J; bases not matched to a gene: 11. The DNA of the CDR3 is TGCGCCAGCAGCACCTCCGGGACAGGGTGGTCCAATGAGCAGTTCTTC. Translated, it gives CASSTSGTGWSNEQFF.

This clone was found once. This rearrangement joins TRBV6-5 to TRBJ1-6, with 9 bases fitting TRBD1. In germline, CDR1 is MNHEY, CDR2 SVGAGI. The CDR3 runs to 16 residues. With 2 bases clipped from V and 7 bases from J, the junction kept 6 bases outside the gene matches. For the CDR3, the DNA is TGTGCCAGCAGTTACGGGACAGGGTCGGTGAATTCACCCCTCCACTTT. Protein: CASSYGTGSVNSPLHF.

The V call is TRBV11-2, the J call TRBJ2-5; 11 bases are shared with TRBD2. Looked up from germline, CDR1 is SGHAT and CDR2 is FQNNGV. Trimming took 1 base from V and 2 from J; bases not matched to a gene: 3. CDR3 length equals 16 residues. The CDR3, as DNA: TGTGCCAGCAGCTTAGCCCTAGCGGGGGGACAAGAGACCCAGTACTTC. Protein: CASSLALAGGQETQYF.

J is TRBJ1-3 and V is TRBV21-1. TRBV21-1 is termed a pseudogene. CDR3 length: 16 residues. Here the CDR3 reads CASSPAGGLAGNTIYF. The CDR3 region has the DNA TGTGCCAGCAGCCCAGCGGGAGGTTTGGCCGGAAACACCATATATTTT.

The chain has TRBV24-1 and TRBJ2-1; a possible D gene is TRBD1 (6 bases). V was clipped by 1 base and J by 7 bases, with 13 bases between them. Germline V gene data show CDR1 as KGHDR and CDR2 as SFDVKD. The CDR3 loop spans 15 amino acids. The CDR3 is CATSDFRAGENEQFF. CDR3 bases: TGTGCCACCAGTGATTTTAGGGCAGGGGAGAATGAGCAGTTCTTC.

The rearrangement uses TRBV6-2 or TRBV6-3 and TRBJ2-1; the D gene is possibly TRBD2 (6 bases). Germline V gene lookup returns CDR1 MNHEY and CDR2 SVGEGT. The ends were cut back, 5 bases at V and 7 bases at J, with 18 bases in the middle. CDR3 length equals 15 residues. CDR3 DNA sequence: TGTGCCAGCAGTCTTCCGAGAGGGAGGTCGAATGAGCAGTTCTTC. Protein product: CASSLPRGRSNEQFF.

V is TRBV18 and J is TRBJ1-3; D is undetermined. Trimming took 3 bases from V and 4 from J, leaving 13 bases between them. Germline V gene sequence: CDR1 KGHSH, CDR2 LQKENI. There are 15 residues in the CDR3. CDR3 bases: TGTGCCAGCTCACCGAACGCTCCAGGCGGAAACACCATATATTTT. This codes for CASSPNAPGGNTIYF.

This clone was counted between two and nine times. The chain links TRBV7-6 to TRBJ2-1; TRBD2 agrees at 10 bases. Germline values: CDR1 SGHVS, CDR2 FNYEAQ. CDR3 length equals 16 residues. The V segment lost 5 bases and the J segment 8 bases; nucleotides outside the gene matches: 12. DNA of the CDR3: TGTGCCAGCAGCCTGGCTAGCGGGAGATGGGTTGATGAGCAGTTCTTC. Its translation: CASSLASGRWVDEQFF. Variable domain in full (rest from reference TRBV7-6 and TRBJ2-1): GAGVSQSPRYKVTKRGQDVALRCDPISGHVSLYWYRQALGQGPEFLTYFNYEAQQDKSGLPNDRFSAERPEGSISTLTIQRTEQRDSAMYRCASSLASGRWVDEQFFGPGTRLTVL.

This clone was picked up a small number of times. V gene TRBV2 combines with J gene TRBJ1-5; no clear D gene. The V and J ends lost 3 bases and 5 bases respectively, with 8 bases between them. Germline V lookup: CDR1 SNHLY, CDR2 FYNNEI. The CDR3 length is 13 residues. CDR3 coding DNA: TGTGCCAGCAGTGATGTAGAGCATCAGCCCCAGCATTTT. This encodes CASSDVEHQPQHF. The variable domain in full, completed from reference TRBV2 and TRBJ1-5, reads EPEVTQTPSHQVTQMGQEVILRCVPISNHLYFYWYRQILGQKVEFLVSFYNNEISEKSEIFDDQFSVERPDGSNFTLKIRSTKLEDSAMYFCASSDVEHQPQHFGDGTRLSIL.

The chain uses TRBV28 and TRBJ2-3; the match to TRBD2 covers 8 bases. CDR1 and CDR2 (germline): MDHEN, SYDVKM. The ends lost 2 bases at V and 0 bases at J; junction bases unmatched: 7. This CDR3 comprises 17 residues. The CDR3 is CASSLPGAGASTDTQYF. The CDR3 DNA reads as TGTGCCAGCAGTTTACCCGGAGCGGGAGCTAGCACAGATACGCAGTATTTT.

This clone was seen a handful of times. The DNA of the CDR3 is TGCGCCAGCAGCCTGAATGCGGACAGATCCTATGGCTACACCTTC. Translating it yields CASSLNADRSYGYTF. The chain uses TRBV5-1 and TRBJ1-2, with TRBD1 as a possible D gene (6 bases). Trimming shortened V by 4 bases and J by 4 bases, and 17 bases separated the two germline ends. Germline V gives CDR1 SGHRS, CDR2 YFSETQ. The CDR3 loop spans 15 amino acids.

This chain connects TRBV28 to TRBJ2-7, with 7 bases identical to TRBD2. From germline, CDR1 is MDHEN and CDR2 SYDVKM. The CDR3 is made up of 15 amino acids. The trim removed 3 bases at V and 6 bases at J, leaving 11 bases unmatched. The CDR3 sequence: CASSFGGRARGEQYF. In DNA, the CDR3 is TGTGCCAGCAGTTTTGGGGGGAGGGCCCGGGGCGAGCAGTACTTC.

This clone showed up just once. V and J are TRBV5-6 and TRBJ2-7; 14 bases map to TRBD2. The trim removed 2 bases at V and 4 bases at J, leaving 5 bases unmatched. This CDR3 is built from 16 residues. The germline V gene encodes CDR1 SGHDT and CDR2 YYEEEE. The CDR3: CASSFRTSGRNYEQYF. DNA of the CDR3: TGTGCCAGCAGCTTCCGGACTAGCGGGAGGAATTACGAGCAGTACTTC.

The chain carries TRBV19 and TRBJ1-6, with 8 bases identical to TRBD1. Trimming removed 4 bases from V and 7 bases from J; junction bases left unmatched: 12. CDR3 length: 17 residues. Germline V CDR1 and CDR2: LNHDA, SQIVND (reference sequence). In nucleotides, the CDR3 is TGTGCCAGTAGTAAACGATCAGGGGGCGCGGTAAATTCACCCCTCCACTTT. Protein product: CASSKRSGGAVNSPLHF.

The V call is TRBV27, the J call TRBJ2-5; 7 bases map to TRBD1. The CDR3 extends over 15 amino acids. Germline loops: CDR1 MNHEY, CDR2 SMNVEV (reference sequence). J lost 2 bases, V lost 4 bases, and 7 bases had no gene match. The CDR3 DNA reads TGTGCCAGCAGTTCGCAGGGGGAATATCAAGAGACCCAGTACTTC. As protein: CASSSQGEYQETQYF.

This clone turned up a few times. The chain recombines TRBV15 with TRBJ1-5; 7 bases are a match to TRBD1. CDR1 and CDR2 from the germline V gene are LNHNV and YYDKDF (reference sequence). V lost 0 bases to trimming and J lost 11 bases; unmatched junction nucleotides: 4. The CDR3 is 13 residues long. The CDR3 nucleotides read TGTGCCACCAGCAGAGACGCCCAGGGGGCCCAGCATTTT. This sequence encodes CATSRDAQGAQHF.

This chain joins TRBV5-1 and TRBJ2-3; 7 bases agree with TRBD1. CDR1 is SGHRS, CDR2 YFSETQ, per germline. CDR3 length equals 14 residues. V lost 4 bases, J lost 4 bases, and 6 bases stayed unmatched. The CDR3 loop reads CASSEGQDADTQYF. Written as DNA, the CDR3 is TGCGCCAGCAGCGAAGGACAGGACGCAGATACGCAGTATTTT.

The rearrangement joins TRBV6-2 or TRBV6-3 to TRBJ2-7; TRBD2 matches 11 bases. Looked up from germline, CDR1 is MNHEY and CDR2 is SVGEGT. Trimming at V came to 2 bases and at J to 3 bases, leaving 9 bases not matched to a gene. The CDR3 extends over 17 amino acids. Written as DNA, the CDR3 is TGTGCCAGCAGTTACCGCCCGACTAGCGGGGATCTCTACGAGCAGTACGTC. It encodes CASSYRPTSGDLYEQYV.

The genes are TRBV9 and TRBJ2-7; weak D call: TRBD2 (6 bases). The germline V and J ends were trimmed by 4 bases and 3 bases, with 20 bases remaining between them. The CDR3 covers 16 residues. Germline V CDR1 and CDR2: SGDLS, YYNGEE. CDR3 region: CASSQGAGLANYEQYF. Here the CDR3 DNA reads TGTGCCAGCAGCCAAGGGGCTGGGCTAGCGAACTACGAGCAGTACTTC.

V is TRBV19 and J is TRBJ1-5, with D unresolved. From germline, CDR1 is LNHDA and CDR2 SQIVND (reference sequence). Trimming pared 10 bases from V and 7 bases from J, leaving 14 bases between. CDR3 length: 12 residues. CDR3 bases: TGTGCCACTCAGGACCAGCGGCAGCCCCAGCATTTT. This encodes CATQDQRQPQHF. The entire variable domain, with the rest obtained from reference TRBV19 and TRBJ1-5, is as follows: DGGITQSPKYLFRKEGQNVTLSCEQNLNHDAMYWYRQDPGQGLRLIYYSQIVNDFQKGDIAEGYSVSREKKESFPLTVTSAQKNPTAFYLCATQDQRQPQHFGDGTRLSIL.

The CDR3 reads CASSSDRGLYTGELFF. DNA for the CDR3: TGCGCCAGCAGCTCCGACAGGGGGCTTTACACCGGGGAGCTGTTTTTT. This chain uses TRBV5-1 with TRBJ2-2; TRBD1 matches at 10 bases. Unmatched junction bases numbered 5, after V lost 3 bases and J lost 3 bases. Germline V gene data show CDR1 as SGHRS and CDR2 as YFSETQ. This CDR3 comprises 16 residues.